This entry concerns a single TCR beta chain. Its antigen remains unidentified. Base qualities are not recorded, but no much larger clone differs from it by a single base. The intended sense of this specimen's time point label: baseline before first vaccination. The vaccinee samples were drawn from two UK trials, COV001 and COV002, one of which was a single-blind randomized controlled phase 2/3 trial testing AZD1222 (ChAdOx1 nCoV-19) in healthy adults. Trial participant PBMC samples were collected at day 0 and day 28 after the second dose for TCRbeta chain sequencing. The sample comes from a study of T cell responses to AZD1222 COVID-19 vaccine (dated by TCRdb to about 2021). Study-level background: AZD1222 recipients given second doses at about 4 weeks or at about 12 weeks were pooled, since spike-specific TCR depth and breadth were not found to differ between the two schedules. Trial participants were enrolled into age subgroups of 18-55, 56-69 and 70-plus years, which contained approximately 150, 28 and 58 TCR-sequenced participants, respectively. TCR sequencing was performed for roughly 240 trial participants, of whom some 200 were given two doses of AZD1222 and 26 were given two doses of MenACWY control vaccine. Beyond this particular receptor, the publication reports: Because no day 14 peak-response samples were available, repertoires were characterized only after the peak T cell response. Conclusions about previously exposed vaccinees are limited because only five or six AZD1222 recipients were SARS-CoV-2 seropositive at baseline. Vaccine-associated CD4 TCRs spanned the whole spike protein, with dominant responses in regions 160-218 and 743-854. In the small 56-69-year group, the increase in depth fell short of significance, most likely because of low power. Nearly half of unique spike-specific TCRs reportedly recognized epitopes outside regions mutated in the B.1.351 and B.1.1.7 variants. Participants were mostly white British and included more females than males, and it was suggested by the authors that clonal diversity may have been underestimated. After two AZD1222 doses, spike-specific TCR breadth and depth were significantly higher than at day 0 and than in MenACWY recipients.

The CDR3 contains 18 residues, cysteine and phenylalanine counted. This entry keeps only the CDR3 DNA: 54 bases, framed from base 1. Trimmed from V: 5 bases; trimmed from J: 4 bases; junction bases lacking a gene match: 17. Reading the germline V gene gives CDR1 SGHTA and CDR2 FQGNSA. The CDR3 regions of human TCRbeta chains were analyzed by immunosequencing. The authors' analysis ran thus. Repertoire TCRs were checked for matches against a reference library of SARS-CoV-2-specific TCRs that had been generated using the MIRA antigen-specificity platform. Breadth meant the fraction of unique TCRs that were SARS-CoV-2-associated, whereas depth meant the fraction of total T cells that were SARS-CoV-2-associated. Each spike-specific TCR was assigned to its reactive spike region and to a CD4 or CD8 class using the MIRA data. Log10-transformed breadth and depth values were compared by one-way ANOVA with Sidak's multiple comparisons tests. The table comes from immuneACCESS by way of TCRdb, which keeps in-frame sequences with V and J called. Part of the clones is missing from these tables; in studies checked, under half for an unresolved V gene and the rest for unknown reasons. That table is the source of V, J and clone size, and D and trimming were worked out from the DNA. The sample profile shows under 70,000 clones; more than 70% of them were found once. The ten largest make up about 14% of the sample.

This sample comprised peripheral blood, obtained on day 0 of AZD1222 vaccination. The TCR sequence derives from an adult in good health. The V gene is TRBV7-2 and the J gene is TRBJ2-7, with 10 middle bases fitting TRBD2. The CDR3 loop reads CASSLVPRGAGGQYEQYF. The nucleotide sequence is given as TGTGCCAGCAGCCTAGTACCTCGGGGAGCGGGGGGGCAGTACGAGCAGTACTTC. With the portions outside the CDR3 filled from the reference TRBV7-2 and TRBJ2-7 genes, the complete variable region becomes GAGVSQSPSNKVTEKGKDVELRCDPISGHTALYWYRQSLGQGLEFLIYFQGNSAPDKSGLPSDRFSAERTGGSVSTLTIQRTQQEDSAVYLCASSLVPRGAGGQYEQYFGPGTRLTVT.